Included here is one T cell receptor (beta chain) sequence, with context. Its matching antigen is unknown. This specimen belongs to a study of OX40 agonist ivuxolimab in advanced cancers. The wider study: The treatment was a fully human IgG2 OX40 agonist, ivuxolimab. All patients had ivuxolimab intravenously every 2 weeks at 0.01 to 10 mg/kg.

Sequencing used immunoSEQ multiplex PCR; TCRdb keeps in-frame clones, though not all of them. The data show approximately 84,000 clones, about 88% seen once. CDR1 and CDR2 from the germline V gene are ENHRY and SYGVKD. Trimming left V 0 bases short and J 3 bases short, with 11 bases between. The CDR3 totals 15 residues. Study-level results: Certain nonresponding patients likewise had low normalized T-cell clonal expansion.

The chain joins TRBV10-3 to TRBJ2-5; tentatively, D is TRBD2 (5 bases). The sample consisted of CD4+ or CD8+ T cells sorted from blood, taken in a trial of the OX40 agonist ivuxolimab. This TCR was sampled from an adult with an advanced solid tumor such as melanoma, head and neck, liver or kidney cancer. The CDR3 protein is CAISESRADKETQYF. The CDR3 nucleotides read TGTGCCATCAGTGAGTCGCGGGCAGACAAAGAGACCCAGTACTTC.